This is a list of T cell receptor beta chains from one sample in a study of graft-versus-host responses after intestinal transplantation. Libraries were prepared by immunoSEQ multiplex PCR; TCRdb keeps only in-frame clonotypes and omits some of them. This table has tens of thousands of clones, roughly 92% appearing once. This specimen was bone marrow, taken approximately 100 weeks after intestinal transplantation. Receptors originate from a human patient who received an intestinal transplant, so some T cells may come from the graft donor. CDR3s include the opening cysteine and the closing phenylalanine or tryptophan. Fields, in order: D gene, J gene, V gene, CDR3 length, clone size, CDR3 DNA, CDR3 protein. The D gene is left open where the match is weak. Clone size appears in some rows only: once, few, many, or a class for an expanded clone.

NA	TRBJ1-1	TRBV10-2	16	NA	TGCGCCAGCAGTCGATTCGCGGTGGGGCTGGGCACTGAAGCTTTCTTT	CASSRFAVGLGTEAFF
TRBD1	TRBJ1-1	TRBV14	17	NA	TGTGCCAGCAGCCAAGAGTTTTGGGGACAGGGGGTCCCTGAAGCTTTCTTT	CASSQEFWGQGVPEAFF
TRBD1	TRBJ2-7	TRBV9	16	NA	TGTGCCAGCAGCGTAGGATGGGACAGTGGCACCTACGAGCAGTACTTC	CASSVGWDSGTYEQYF
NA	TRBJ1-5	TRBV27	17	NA	TGTGCCAGCAGTTCCTCCGCACAGCGGGAATTTGGTCAGCCCCAGCATTTT	CASSSSAQREFGQPQHF
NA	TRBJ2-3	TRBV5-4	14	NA	TGTGCCAGCAGTACCACTAAGGGGGGGGATACGCAGTATTTT	CASSTTKGGDTQYF
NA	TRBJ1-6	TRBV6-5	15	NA	TGTGCCAGCAGTTACGAAGCAGGGTCTAATTCACCCCTCCACTTT	CASSYEAGSNSPLHF
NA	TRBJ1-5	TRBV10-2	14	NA	TGCGCCAGCAGCCCCGGGGCCTCGGGACAGCCCCAGCATTTT	CASSPGASGQPQHF
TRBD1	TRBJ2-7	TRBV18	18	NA	TGTGCCAGCTCACCAGGACAGGGGACACCCCCGTATCCCTACGAGCAGTACTTC	CASSPGQGTPPYPYEQYF
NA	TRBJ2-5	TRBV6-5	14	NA	TGTGCCAGCAGAAGTAGGGGGATAGGCGCGACCCAGTACTTC	CASRSRGIGATQYF
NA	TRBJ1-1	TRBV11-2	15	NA	TGTGCCAGCAGCTCCTACCGAACCCCGGGCACTGAAGCTTTCTTT	CASSSYRTPGTEAFF
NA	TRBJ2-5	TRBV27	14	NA	TGTGCCAGCAGCCGAGGGACCGATCAAGAGACCCAGTACTTC	CASSRGTDQETQYF
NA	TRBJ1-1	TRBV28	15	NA	TGTGCCAGCAGTTCGGAGGATGGTTTTAACACTGAAGCTTTCTTT	CASSSEDGFNTEAFF
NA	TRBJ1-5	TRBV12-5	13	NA	TGTGCTAGTGGTAGGGACCTTGATCAGCCCCAGCATTTT	CASGRDLDQPQHF
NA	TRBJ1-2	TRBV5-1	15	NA	TGCGCCAGCAGCTTAACAGGGCCTACTAACTATGGCTACACCTTC	CASSLTGPTNYGYTF
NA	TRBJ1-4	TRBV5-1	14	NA	TGCGCCAGCAGCTTGGAGTTGGGTAATGAAAAACTGTTTTTT	CASSLELGNEKLFF
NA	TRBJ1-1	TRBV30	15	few	TGTGCCTGGAATCTAGATGACAGGTGGAACACTGAAGCTTTCTTT	CAWNLDDRWNTEAFF
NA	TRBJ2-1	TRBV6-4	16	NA	TGTGCCAGCAGTGACTCGGACTCGGGAGCCTACAATGAGCAGTTCTTC	CASSDSDSGAYNEQFF
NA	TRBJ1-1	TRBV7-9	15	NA	TGTGCCAGCAGCCCTCCGGACGGATTGAACACTGAAGCTTTCTTT	CASSPPDGLNTEAFF
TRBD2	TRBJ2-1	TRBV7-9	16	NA	TGTGCCAGCAGTTCCATTCGAACTAGCGGGAGTTATGAGCAGTTCTTC	CASSSIRTSGSYEQFF
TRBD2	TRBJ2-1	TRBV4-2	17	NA	TGTGCCAGCAGCCAAGAAGGAAGCGGGAGGGCTGACAATGAGCAGTTCTTC	CASSQEGSGRADNEQFF
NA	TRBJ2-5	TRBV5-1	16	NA	TGCGCCAGCAGCTCCCACCTTCGACTAGTCCAAGAGACCCAGTACTTC	CASSSHLRLVQETQYF
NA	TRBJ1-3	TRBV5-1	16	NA	TGCGCCAGCAGCGTTCTACAGGGCCAAGCTGGAAACACCATATATTTT	CASSVLQGQAGNTIYF
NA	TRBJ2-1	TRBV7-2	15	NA	TGTGCCAGCAGCTTGGGCGGGACATACTACAATGAGCAGTTCTTC	CASSLGGTYYNEQFF
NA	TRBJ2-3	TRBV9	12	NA	TGTGCCAGCTCCGATGGCACAGATACGCAGTATTTT	CASSDGTDTQYF
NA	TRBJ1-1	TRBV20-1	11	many	TGCAGTGCTAGACAGAACACTGAAGCTTTCTTT	CSARQNTEAFF
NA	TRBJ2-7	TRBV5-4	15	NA	TGTGCCAGCAGCCCAGAAGGGGACGGACCCTACGAGCAGTACTTC	CASSPEGDGPYEQYF
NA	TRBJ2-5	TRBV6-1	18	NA	TGTGCCAGCAGTGCCGGCCTGCGGGGTTGGACAGTGCAAGAGACCCAGTACTTC	CASSAGLRGWTVQETQYF
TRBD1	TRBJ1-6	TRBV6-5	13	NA	TGTGCCAGCACGACAGGGGGAAATTCACCCCTCCACTTT	CASTTGGNSPLHF
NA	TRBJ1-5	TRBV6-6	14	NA	TGTGCCAGCAGAAAGACGGATAGCAATCAGCCCCAGCATTTT	CASRKTDSNQPQHF
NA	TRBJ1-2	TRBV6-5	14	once	TGTGCCAGCAGTTTTCGTACAGCTTCCTATGGCTACACCTTC	CASSFRTASYGYTF
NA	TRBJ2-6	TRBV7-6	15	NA	TGTGCCAGCAGCCTCAGGGTGGATGGGGCCAACGTCCTGACTTTC	CASSLRVDGANVLTF
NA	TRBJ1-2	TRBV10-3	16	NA	TGTGCCATCAGTGAGTCGGGGGGGCGAACTTCCTATGGCTACACCTTC	CAISESGGRTSYGYTF
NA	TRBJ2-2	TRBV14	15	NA	TGTGCCAGCAGCCATGGACTGGTGAACACCGGGGAGCTGTTTTTT	CASSHGLVNTGELFF
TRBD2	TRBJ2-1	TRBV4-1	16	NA	TGCGCCAGCAGCCAAACGTTACTAGCGTCCTACAATGAGCAGTTCTTC	CASSQTLLASYNEQFF
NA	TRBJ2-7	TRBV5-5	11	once	TGTGCCAGCAGCTTAGAGCTTGAGCAGTACTTC	CASSLELEQYF
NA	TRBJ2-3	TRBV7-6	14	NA	TGTGCCAGCAGTCTAGGCCACGACACAGATACGCAGTATTTT	CASSLGHDTDTQYF
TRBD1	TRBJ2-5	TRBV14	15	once	TGTGCCAGCAGCCTTCCGACAGGGGGCAAAGAGACCCAGTACTTC	CASSLPTGGKETQYF
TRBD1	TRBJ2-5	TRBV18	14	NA	TGTGCCAGCTCACAACGGACAGGGGAAGAGACCCAGTACTTC	CASSQRTGEETQYF
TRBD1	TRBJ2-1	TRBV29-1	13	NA	TGCAGCGTTGACGGTCAGGGGGCGGGTGAGCAGTTCTTC	CSVDGQGAGEQFF
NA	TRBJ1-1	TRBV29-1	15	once	TGCAGCGTTGAAGATCTCGGGGGTGGGGCCACTGAAGCTTTCTTT	CSVEDLGGGATEAFF
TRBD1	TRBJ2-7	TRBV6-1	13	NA	TGTGCCAGCAGTAGACAGGGGGCGGGCGAGCAGTACTTC	CASSRQGAGEQYF
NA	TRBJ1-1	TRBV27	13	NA	TGTGCCAGCAGTTTATCCCCCGAAACTGAAGCTTTCTTT	CASSLSPETEAFF
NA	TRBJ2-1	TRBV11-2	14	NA	TGTGCCAGCAGCCTTTCAGGGGCAGGCAATGAGCAGTTCTTC	CASSLSGAGNEQFF
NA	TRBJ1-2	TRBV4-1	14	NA	TGCGCCAGCAGCCTTTCACAGGAGATCGGTGGCTACACCTTC	CASSLSQEIGGYTF
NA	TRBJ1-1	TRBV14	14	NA	TGTGCCAGCAGCCCCGGAGATTTTTTTGCTGAAGCTTTCTTT	CASSPGDFFAEAFF
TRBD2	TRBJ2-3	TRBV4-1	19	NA	TGCGCCAGCAGCCAAGCCCTAGCGGGGGATCGAACGTACCAGGTGTCGCAGTATTTT	CASSQALAGDRTYQVSQYF
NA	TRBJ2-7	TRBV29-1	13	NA	TGCAGCGTTGTTCGAAGCCTAAGCTACGAGCAGTACTTC	CSVVRSLSYEQYF
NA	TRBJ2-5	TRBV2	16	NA	TGTGCCAGCAGTGACACCGGTAGCGTAGGGGAAGAGACCCAGTACTTC	CASSDTGSVGEETQYF
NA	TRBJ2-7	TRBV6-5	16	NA	TGTGCCAGCAGTTACTCCCTCGGGGTGGTGGACTACGAGCAGTACTTC	CASSYSLGVVDYEQYF
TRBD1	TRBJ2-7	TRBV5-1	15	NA	TGCGCCAGCAGCTCTCGGGACAGCCCTTCCTACGAGCAGTACTTC	CASSSRDSPSYEQYF
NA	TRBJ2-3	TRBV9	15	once	TGTGCCAGCAGCGCGACCGGGAGCGTTCAAGATACGCAGTATTTT	CASSATGSVQDTQYF